The 21 T cell receptor beta chains below were found in one sample sequenced in a study of cytomegalovirus exposure and HLA in healthy donors. A multiplex PCR was run with 60 Vbeta primers and 13 Jbeta primers. Sequenced by immunoSEQ multiplex PCR; TCRdb stores in-frame clones only, minus some. Of about 190,000 clones listed, approximately 84% were seen once; the top ten hold roughly 2.6%. Material: PBMCs. These receptors were taken from a woman between 50 and 59 years old in good health and CMV-seropositive.

The chain couples TRBV6-1 to TRBJ2-5, with 9 bases identical to TRBD1. J gave up 5 bases and V 10 bases, and 8 bases lay outside the gene matches. The CDR3 is made up of 13 amino acids. Germline CDR1 and CDR2: MNHNS and SASEGT. CDR3: CATETGGRETQYF. The DNA of the CDR3 is TGTGCCACCGAGACAGGGGGGAGGGAGACCCAGTACTTC.

The chain uses TRBV11-3 and TRBJ1-1, with D unresolved. CDR1 and CDR2 from the germline V gene are SGHNT and YENEEA. This CDR3 has 15 residues. V dropped 0 bases and J dropped 1 base, with 9 bases sitting between them. The DNA of the CDR3 is TGTGCCAGCAGCTTAGATGGGAGTCCGAACACTGAAGCTTTCTTT. It specifies CASSLDGSPNTEAFF.

This rearrangement joins TRBV29-1 to TRBJ2-7; no firm D call. V gave up 6 bases and J gave up 1 base, with 7 bases separating them. The germline gives CDR1 SQVTM, CDR2 ANQGSEA. The CDR3 sequence is 11 residues long. CDR3 nucleotides: TGCAGCGTGCTAGGATCCTACGAGCAGTACTTC. Translation: CSVLGSYEQYF.

A single count supports this clone. As DNA, the CDR3 is TGTGCCAGCAGCTTACAGGGTGCGGAGACCCAGTACTTC. It encodes CASSLQGAETQYF. The chain has TRBV5-4 and TRBJ2-5, with D possibly being TRBD1 (6 bases). V lost 2 bases, J lost 5 bases, and 10 bases lay in between. The germline gives CDR1 SGHNT, CDR2 YYREEE (reference sequence). This CDR3 has 13 residues.

The chain recombines TRBV7-9 with TRBJ2-7; 9 bases agree with TRBD2. V lost 2 bases and J lost 5; bases outside the gene matches: 4. This CDR3 contains 14 residues. The germline CDR1 and CDR2 sequences are SEHNR and FQNEAQ (reference sequence). CDR3 in amino acids: CASSLSAGGNEQYF. For the CDR3, the DNA is TGTGCCAGCAGCTTATCGGCGGGGGGGAACGAGCAGTACTTC.

As regards this clone: Sequence at one end of the junction differs from germline and may be a read error. V and J are TRBV6-1 and TRBJ2-1, with 8 bases that match TRBD2. Per the germline V gene, CDR1 is MNHNS and CDR2 is SASEGT. The CDR3 has 16 residues. CDR3 sequence reads: CASSEEAGGSFNEQFF. The CDR3 DNA is TGTGCCAGCAGTGAAGAGGCGGGGGGCTCCTTCAATGAGCAGTTCTTC.

V is TRBV7-9 and J is TRBJ2-3, with a tentative D call TRBD1 (6 bases). The length of the CDR3 is 17 residues. Trimming took off 2 bases at V and 7 bases at J, with 22 bases between the two ends. Germline V lookup: CDR1 SEHNR, CDR2 FQNEAQ (reference sequence). CDR3 in DNA: TGTGCCAGCAGCTTAAGAACGACAGGCCCCCACACGAATACGCAGTATTTT. It codes for CASSLRTTGPHTNTQYF.

The chain uses TRBV27 and TRBJ2-1, with D possibly TRBD2 on 6 matching bases. CDR3 length: 14 amino acids. Trimming cost V 7 bases and J 1 base, with 11 bases left between them. The germline CDR1 and CDR2 sequences are MNHEY and SMNVEV (reference sequence). The CDR3 DNA is TGTGCCAGCAAGGCAGGGAGGTCCTACAATGAGCAGTTCTTC. Translating it yields CASKAGRSYNEQFF.

This clone was detected once. This chain connects TRBV6-6 to TRBJ2-2; 7 nucleotides match TRBD1. V lost 6 bases to trimming and J lost 2 bases; unmatched junction nucleotides: 6. The CDR3 length is 15 residues. CDR1 is MNHNY, CDR2 SVGAGI, per germline (reference sequence). The CDR3 region has the DNA TGTGCCAGCAGATCCGGGACAGTAAACACCGGGGAGCTGTTTTTT. Protein sequence: CASRSGTVNTGELFF.

The gene calls are TRBV4-2 and TRBJ1-1, with TRBD1 as a possible D gene (5 bases). Trimming cost V 3 bases and J 2 bases, with 19 bases left between them. The CDR3 is made up of 17 amino acids. Germline CDR1 LGHNA, CDR2 YNFKEQ. The CDR3 nucleotides read TGTGCCAGCAGCCATGGGCCCGGGGGGGAACCTAACACTGAAGCTTTCTTT. Amino acids: CASSHGPGGEPNTEAFF.

The V and J genes are TRBV7-9 and TRBJ1-4; 8 positions match TRBD1. The junction had 4 bases not matched to a gene; V was cut back by 3 bases and J by 7 bases. This CDR3 has 14 amino acids. Germline-derived CDR1 and CDR2 are SEHNR and FQNEAQ (reference sequence). The CDR3 DNA is TGTGCCAGCAGCTTCTTACAGGGGGGTGAAAAACTGTTTTTT. Translating it yields CASSFLQGGEKLFF.

In this sample, this clone turned up a few times. The chain links TRBV4-3 to TRBJ2-7; tentatively, D is TRBD2 (6 bases). V was shortened by 0 bases and J by 4 bases, with 16 bases between the two germline ends. Germline V gene sequence: CDR1 LGHNA, CDR2 YSLEER. The CDR3 spans 16 residues. CDR3 sequence: CASSQDLRGRYYEQYF. In DNA, the CDR3 is TGCGCCAGCAGCCAAGATCTGCGGGGCCGATATTACGAGCAGTACTTC.

V and J are TRBV5-5 and TRBJ2-7; weak D call: TRBD2 (6 bases). The V gene lost 6 bases and the J gene lost 0 bases, with 19 bases spanning the gap. CDR3 length: 16 amino acids. CDR1 and CDR2 from the germline V gene are SGHKS and YYEKEE (reference sequence). CDR3 nucleotides: TGTGCCAGCACCGCTGGATGGGTTAGCGGCTCCTACGAGCAGTACTTC. Its protein product is CASTAGWVSGSYEQYF.

V and J are TRBV10-1 and TRBJ2-7; weak D call: TRBD1 (5 bases). V shed 6 bases and J shed 3 bases, with 12 bases lying between them. The CDR3 consists of 13 residues. From germline, CDR1 is WNHNN and CDR2 SYGVQD (reference sequence). CDR3 sequence reads: CASRRQRYYEQYF. The CDR3 region has the DNA TGCGCCAGCAGACGACAGCGATACTACGAGCAGTACTTC.

V usage is TRBV28 and J usage is TRBJ2-2; 11 bases fit TRBD1. The CDR3 has 15 residues. Per the germline V gene, CDR1 is MDHEN and CDR2 is SYDVKM. V lost 6 bases to trimming and J lost 8 bases; unmatched junction nucleotides: 8. CDR3: CASRLGTGGRGELFF. CDR3 in DNA: TGTGCCAGCAGACTCGGGACAGGGGGGAGAGGGGAGCTGTTTTTT.

This clone showed up just a few times. This sequence joins TRBV5-6 and TRBJ2-1, with 7 bases matching TRBD2. Germline loops: CDR1 SGHDT, CDR2 YYEEEE. The CDR3 contains 15 residues. Unmatched junction bases numbered 14, after V lost 4 bases and J lost 10 bases. CDR3 region: CASSPSPDRTREQFF. The DNA for the CDR3 is TGTGCCAGCAGCCCTTCCCCTGATCGGACTAGAGAGCAGTTCTTC.

The rearrangement links TRBV6-1 to TRBJ2-7, with 8 bases identical to TRBD1. V dropped 5 bases and J dropped 6; count of bases not matched to a gene: 6. The germline V gene has CDR1 MNHNS and CDR2 SASEGT. The CDR3 is 13 residues long. The CDR3 nucleotides read TGTGCCAGCAGTCCAGGGGGCTCTCTCGAGCAGTACTTC. It codes for CASSPGGSLEQYF.

The gene calls are TRBV7-2 and TRBJ2-3; 8 nucleotides agree with TRBD2. The CDR3 loop spans 14 amino acids. The V segment lost 2 bases and the J segment 7 bases; nucleotides outside the gene matches: 5. CDR1 is SGHTA and CDR2 is FQGNSA in the germline V gene. The CDR3, as DNA: TGTGCCAGCAGCTTAATAGCGGGGTCATATACGCAGTATTTT. Protein product: CASSLIAGSYTQYF.

The V and J genes are TRBV27 and TRBJ2-7; TRBD1 matches at 8 bases. This CDR3 has 15 amino acids. Trimming cost V 4 bases and J 0 bases; bases outside gene matches: 5. Germline V gene sequence: CDR1 MNHEY, CDR2 SMNVEV (reference sequence). The DNA of the CDR3 is TGTGCCAGCAGTTCCAGACAGGGGAACTCCTACGAGCAGTACTTC. It yields the protein CASSSRQGNSYEQYF.

V gene TRBV25-1 combines with J gene TRBJ2-3; 8 bases agree with TRBD2. Germline CDR1 and CDR2: MGHDK and SYGVNS. CDR3 size: 17 residues. With V trimmed by 2 bases and J by 3 bases, 10 bases remained unmatched. CDR3 nucleotides: TGTGCCAGCAGTGAAGGCGGGGGGAGACCCCGTACAGATACGCAGTATTTT. Translation gives CASSEGGGRPRTDTQYF.

The J gene is TRBJ2-2, the V gene TRBV6-6, with 8 bases identical to TRBD2. Trimming at V came to 9 bases and at J to 7 bases, leaving 10 bases not matched to a gene. This CDR3 has 14 residues. Germline CDR1 MNHNY, CDR2 SVGAGI (reference sequence). CDR3 sequence: CASRPPGGGGELFF. The CDR3 DNA is TGTGCCAGTAGACCTCCGGGGGGGGGCGGGGAGCTGTTTTTT.